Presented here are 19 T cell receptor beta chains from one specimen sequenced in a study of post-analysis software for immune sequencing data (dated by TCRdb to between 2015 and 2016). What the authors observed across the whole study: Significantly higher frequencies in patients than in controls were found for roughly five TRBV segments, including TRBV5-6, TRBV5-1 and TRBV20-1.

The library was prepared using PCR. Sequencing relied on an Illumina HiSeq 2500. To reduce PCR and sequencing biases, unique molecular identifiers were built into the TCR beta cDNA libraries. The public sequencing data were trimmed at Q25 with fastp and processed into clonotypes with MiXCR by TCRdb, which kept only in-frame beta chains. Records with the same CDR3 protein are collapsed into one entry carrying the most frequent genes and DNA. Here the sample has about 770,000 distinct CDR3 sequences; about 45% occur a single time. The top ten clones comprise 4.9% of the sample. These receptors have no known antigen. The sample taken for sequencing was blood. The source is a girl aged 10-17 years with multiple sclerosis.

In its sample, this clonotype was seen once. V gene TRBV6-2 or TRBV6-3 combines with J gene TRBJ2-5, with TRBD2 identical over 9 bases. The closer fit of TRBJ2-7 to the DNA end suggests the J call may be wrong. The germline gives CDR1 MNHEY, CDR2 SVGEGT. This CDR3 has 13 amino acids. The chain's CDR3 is CASSRLAAYEQYF. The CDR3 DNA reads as TGTGCCAGCAGTCGACTAGCGGCCTACGAGCAGTACTTC.

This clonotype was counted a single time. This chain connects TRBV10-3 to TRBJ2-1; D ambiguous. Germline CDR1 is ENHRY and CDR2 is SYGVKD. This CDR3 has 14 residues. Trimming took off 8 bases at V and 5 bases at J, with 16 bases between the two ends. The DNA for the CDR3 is TGTGCCATCGGACCGGGCTATTCGAACAATGAGCAGTTCTTC. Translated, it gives CAIGPGYSNNEQFF.

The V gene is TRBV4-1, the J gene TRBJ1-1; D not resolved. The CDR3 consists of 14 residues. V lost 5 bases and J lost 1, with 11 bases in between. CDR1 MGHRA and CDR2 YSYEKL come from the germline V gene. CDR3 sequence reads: CASSSREANTEAFF. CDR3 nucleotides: TGCGCCAGCAGCTCTCGGGAGGCGAACACTGAAGCTTTCTTT.

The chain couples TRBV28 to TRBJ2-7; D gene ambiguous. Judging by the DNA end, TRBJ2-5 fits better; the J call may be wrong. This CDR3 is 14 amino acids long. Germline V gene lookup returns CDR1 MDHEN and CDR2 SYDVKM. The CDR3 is CASSLGVVWETQYF. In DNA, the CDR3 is TGTGCCAGCAGTTTAGGAGTAGTTTGGGAGACCCAGTACTTC.

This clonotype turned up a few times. CDR3 loop: CASSFQGANTEAFF. CDR3 nucleotide sequence: TGTGCCAGCAGCTTTCAGGGGGCGAACACTGAAGCTTTCTTT. The chain couples TRBV7-9 to TRBJ1-1; 8 positions match TRBD1. Germline V gene lookup returns CDR1 SEHNR and CDR2 FQNEAQ (reference sequence). Germline trimming cut 3 bases from V and 1 base from J; bases unmatched to any gene: 1. This CDR3 region has 14 residues.

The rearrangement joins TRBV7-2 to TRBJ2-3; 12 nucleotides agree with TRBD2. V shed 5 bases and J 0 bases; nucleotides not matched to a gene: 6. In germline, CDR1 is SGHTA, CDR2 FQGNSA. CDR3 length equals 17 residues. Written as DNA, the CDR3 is TGTGCCAGCAGCCTACGGACTAGCGGGACTAGCACAGATACGCAGTATTTT. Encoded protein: CASSLRTSGTSTDTQYF.

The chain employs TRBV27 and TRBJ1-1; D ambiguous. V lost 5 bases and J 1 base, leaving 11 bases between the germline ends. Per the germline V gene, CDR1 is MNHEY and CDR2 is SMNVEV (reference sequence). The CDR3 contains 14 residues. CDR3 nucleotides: TGTGCCAGCAGTATTGGACCCTGGAACACTGAAGCTTTCTTT. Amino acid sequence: CASSIGPWNTEAFF.

The CDR3 region has the DNA TGCAGTGCTAGAGGGCGGTGGACAGATACGCAGTATTTT. As protein: CSARGRWTDTQYF. This sequence joins TRBV20-1 and TRBJ2-3; the D is unclear. CDR1 is DFQATT and CDR2 is SNEGSKA in the germline V gene (reference sequence). V dropped 1 base and J dropped 3 bases, with 8 bases sitting between them. This CDR3 has 13 residues.

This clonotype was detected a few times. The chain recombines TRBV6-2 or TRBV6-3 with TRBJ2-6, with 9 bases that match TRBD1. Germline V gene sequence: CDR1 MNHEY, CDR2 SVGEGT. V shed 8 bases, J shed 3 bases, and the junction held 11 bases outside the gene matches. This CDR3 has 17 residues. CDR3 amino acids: CASGPGQGLGGANVLTF. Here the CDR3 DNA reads TGTGCCAGCGGGCCGGGACAGGGTTTAGGTGGGGCCAACGTCCTGACTTTC.

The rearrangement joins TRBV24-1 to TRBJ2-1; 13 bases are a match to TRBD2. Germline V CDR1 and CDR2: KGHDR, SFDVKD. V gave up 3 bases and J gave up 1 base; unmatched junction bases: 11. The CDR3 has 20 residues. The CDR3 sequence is CATSDRELAGGRRSYNEQFF. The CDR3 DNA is TGTGCCACCAGTGATCGCGAACTAGCGGGAGGGCGTCGGTCCTACAATGAGCAGTTCTTC.

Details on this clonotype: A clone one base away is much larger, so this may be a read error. The CDR3 here is CATSGGGTGERFF. Here the CDR3 DNA reads TGTGCCACCAGTGGCGGGGGCACCGGGGAGCGGTTTTTT. This chain joins TRBV24-1 and TRBJ2-2; weak D call: TRBD2 (7 bases). This CDR3 is 13 amino acids long. CDR1 and CDR2 (germline): KGHDR, SFDVKD.

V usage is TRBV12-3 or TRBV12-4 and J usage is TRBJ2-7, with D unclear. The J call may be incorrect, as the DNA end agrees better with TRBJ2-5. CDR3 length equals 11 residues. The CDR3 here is CASSRYGTQYF. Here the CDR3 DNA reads TGTGCCAGCAGTCGTTATGGGACCCAGTACTTC.

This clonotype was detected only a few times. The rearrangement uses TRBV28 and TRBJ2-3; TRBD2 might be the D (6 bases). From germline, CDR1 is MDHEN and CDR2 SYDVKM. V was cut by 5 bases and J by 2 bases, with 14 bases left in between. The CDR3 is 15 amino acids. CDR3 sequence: CASSDGSPYTDTQYF. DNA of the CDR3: TGTGCCAGCAGTGACGGGAGTCCCTACACAGATACGCAGTATTTT.

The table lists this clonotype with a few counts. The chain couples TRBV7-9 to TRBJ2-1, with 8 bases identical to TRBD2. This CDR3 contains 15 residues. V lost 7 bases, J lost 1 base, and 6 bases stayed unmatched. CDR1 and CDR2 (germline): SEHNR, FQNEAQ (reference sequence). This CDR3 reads CASTVVAGSYNEQFF. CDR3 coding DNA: TGTGCCAGCACCGTGGTAGCGGGGTCCTACAATGAGCAGTTCTTC. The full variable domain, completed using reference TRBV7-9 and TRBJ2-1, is DTGVSQNPRHKITKRGQNVTFRCDPISEHNRLYWYRQTLGQGPEFLTYFQNEAQLEKSRLLSDRFSAERPKGSFSTLEIQRTEQGDSAMYLCASTVVAGSYNEQFFGPGTRLTVL.

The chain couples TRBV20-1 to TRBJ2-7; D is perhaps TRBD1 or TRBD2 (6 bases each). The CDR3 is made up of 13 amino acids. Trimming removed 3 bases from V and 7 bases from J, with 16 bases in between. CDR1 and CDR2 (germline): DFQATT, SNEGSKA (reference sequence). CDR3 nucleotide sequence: TGCAGTGCTAGCGGGAGAGGGGGGCATGAGCAGTACTTC. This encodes CSASGRGGHEQYF.

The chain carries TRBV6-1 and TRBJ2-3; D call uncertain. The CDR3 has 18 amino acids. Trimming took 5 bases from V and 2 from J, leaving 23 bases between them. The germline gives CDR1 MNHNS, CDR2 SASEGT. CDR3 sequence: CASSPRVRSAPYTDTQYF. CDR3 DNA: TGTGCCAGCAGTCCACGGGTGCGTTCCGCGCCCTACACAGATACGCAGTATTTT.

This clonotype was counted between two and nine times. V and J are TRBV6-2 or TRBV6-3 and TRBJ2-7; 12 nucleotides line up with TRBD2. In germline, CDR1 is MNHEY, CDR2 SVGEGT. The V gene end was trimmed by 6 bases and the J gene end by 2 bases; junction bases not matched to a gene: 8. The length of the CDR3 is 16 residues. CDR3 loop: CASSRHPSGRAYEQYF. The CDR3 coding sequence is TGTGCCAGCAGCCGCCACCCTAGCGGGAGGGCCTACGAGCAGTACTTC.

The CDR3 loop reads CASSSTGTPYNEQFF. Here the CDR3 DNA reads TGTGCCAGCAGCTCGACCGGGACTCCCTACAATGAGCAGTTCTTC. V and J are TRBV7-3 and TRBJ2-1, with D possibly being TRBD2 (6 bases). V dropped 4 bases and J dropped 2 bases, with 12 bases sitting between them. This CDR3 is 15 amino acids long. The germline V gene encodes CDR1 SGHTA and CDR2 FQGTGA.

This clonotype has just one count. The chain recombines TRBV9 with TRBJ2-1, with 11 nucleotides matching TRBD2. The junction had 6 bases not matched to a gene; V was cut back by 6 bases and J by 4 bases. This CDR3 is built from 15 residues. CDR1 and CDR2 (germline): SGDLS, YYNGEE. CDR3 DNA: TGTGCCAGCACCCCGGGACTAGCGGATTACAATGAGCAGTTCTTC. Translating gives CASTPGLADYNEQFF.